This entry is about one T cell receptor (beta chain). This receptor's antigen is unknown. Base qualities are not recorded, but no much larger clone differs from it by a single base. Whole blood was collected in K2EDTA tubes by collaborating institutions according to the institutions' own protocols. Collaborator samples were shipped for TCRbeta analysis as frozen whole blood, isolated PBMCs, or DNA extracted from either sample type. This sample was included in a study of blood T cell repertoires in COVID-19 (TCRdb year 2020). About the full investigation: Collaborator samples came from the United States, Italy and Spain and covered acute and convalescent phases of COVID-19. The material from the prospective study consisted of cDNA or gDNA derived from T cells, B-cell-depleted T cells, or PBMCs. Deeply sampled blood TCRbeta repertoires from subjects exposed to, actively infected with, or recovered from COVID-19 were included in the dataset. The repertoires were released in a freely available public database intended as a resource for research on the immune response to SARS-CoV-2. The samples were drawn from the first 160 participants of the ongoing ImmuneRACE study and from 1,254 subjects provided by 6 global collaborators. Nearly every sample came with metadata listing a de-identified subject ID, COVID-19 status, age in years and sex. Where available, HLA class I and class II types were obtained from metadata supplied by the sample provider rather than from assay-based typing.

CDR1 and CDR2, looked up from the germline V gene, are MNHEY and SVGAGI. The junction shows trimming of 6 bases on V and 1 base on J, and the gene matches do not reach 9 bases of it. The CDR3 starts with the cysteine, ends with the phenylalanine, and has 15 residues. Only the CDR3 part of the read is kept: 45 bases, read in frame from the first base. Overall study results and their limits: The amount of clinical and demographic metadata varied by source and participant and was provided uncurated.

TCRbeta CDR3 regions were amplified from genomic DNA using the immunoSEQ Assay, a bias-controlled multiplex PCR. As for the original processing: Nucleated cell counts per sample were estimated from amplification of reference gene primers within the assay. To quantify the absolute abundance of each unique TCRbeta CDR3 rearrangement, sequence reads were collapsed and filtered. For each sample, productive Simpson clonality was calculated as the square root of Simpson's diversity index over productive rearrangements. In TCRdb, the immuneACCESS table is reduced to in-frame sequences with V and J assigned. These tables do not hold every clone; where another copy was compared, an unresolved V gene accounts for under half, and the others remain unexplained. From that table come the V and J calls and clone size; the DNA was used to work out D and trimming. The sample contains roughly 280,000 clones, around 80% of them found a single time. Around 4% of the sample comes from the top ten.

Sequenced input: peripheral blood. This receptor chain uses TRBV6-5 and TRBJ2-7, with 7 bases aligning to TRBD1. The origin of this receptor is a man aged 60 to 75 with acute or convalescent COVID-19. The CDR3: CASRSRTGGSYEQYF. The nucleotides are TGTGCCAGCAGATCCAGGACAGGAGGTTCCTACGAGCAGTACTTC.